This is a list of T cell receptor beta chains from one sample in a study of regulatory T cells in long-lasting Graves disease. TCRdb called the multiplex PCR reads again in MiXCR, with one record for every CDR3 protein. The sample lists about 240,000 distinct CDR3 sequences, roughly 21% occurring once. This material consisted of peripheral blood mononuclear cells (PBMCs), taken at new diagnosis, from a patient treated with antithyroid drugs. Every receptor here comes from a female donor with Graves disease. The CDR3 runs from the conserved cysteine through the conserved F or W. The D gene is left open where the match is weak. Size values are once, few and many counts, or a class for expanded clones, and some rows have none.

D | J | V | size | length | DNA | CDR3
TRBD1 | TRBJ1-1 | TRBV5-1 | many | 16 | TGCGCCAGCAGTGGACAGGGGGCGCAAAAGAACACTGAAGCTTTCTTT | CASSGQGAQKNTEAFF
NA | TRBJ1-3 | TRBV2 | many | 14 | TGTGCCAGCAGACTCACAGACTCTGGAAACACCATATATTTT | CASRLTDSGNTIYF
TRBD2 | TRBJ2-1 | TRBV19 | NA | 15 | TGTGCCAGTAGTACACTAGCGGGAGCTAAGGGTGAGCAGTTCTTC | CASSTLAGAKGEQFF
TRBD1 | TRBJ2-5 | TRBV18 | many | 14 | TGTGCCAGCAAACCGGGACAGGGGGAAGAGACCCAGTACTTC | CASKPGQGEETQYF
TRBD2 | TRBJ2-1 | TRBV29-1 | many | 12 | TGCAGCGTTGAGGGCGGGGGGGATGAGCAGTTCTTC | CSVEGGGDEQFF
TRBD2 | TRBJ2-1 | TRBV7-9 | NA | 17 | TGTGCCAGCAGCGCAGGGACTAGCGGGAGGACTAACAATGAGCAGTTCTTC | CASSAGTSGRTNNEQFF
NA | TRBJ2-1 | TRBV4-3 | NA | 14 | TGCACCAGCAGCCAAGATAGGGGTTGGAATGAGCAGTTCTTC | CTSSQDRGWNEQFF
NA | TRBJ2-6 | TRBV4-3 | many | 17 | TGCGCCAGCAGCGTCGTCGGGGGTGCGACTGGGGCCAACGTCCTGACTTTC | CASSVVGGATGANVLTF
NA | TRBJ2-7 | TRBV27 | many | 14 | TGTGCCAGCAGTTTGGATTCAGGGGGGTACGAGCAGTACTTC | CASSLDSGGYEQYF
TRBD2 | TRBJ2-1 | TRBV19 | many | 14 | TGTGCCAGTAGTACGGGACTAGCGAGGAATGAGCAGTTCTTC | CASSTGLARNEQFF